This T cell receptor beta chain was retrieved from a study of STAT5B mutations in CD4+ large granular lymphocyte leukemia. TCRdb keeps only in-frame clones here, not all; method: immunoSEQ multiplex PCR. Here the sample spans 35,000 to 40,000 clones, about 80% being singletons. Germline values: CDR1 SEHNR, CDR2 FQNEAQ (reference sequence). CDR3 length equals 16 residues. V lost 5 bases and J 0 bases, leaving 11 bases between the germline ends. Healthy controls were blood donor buffy coats. The source of this sequence is a human donor in good health. The rearrangement joins TRBV7-9 to TRBJ2-6; unclear D gene. What was sequenced was CD4+ T cells from blood buffy coats. CDR3 residues: CASSPRWGSGANVLTF. CDR3 bases: TGTGCCAGCAGCCCACGATGGGGCTCTGGGGCCAACGTCCTGACTTTC. The variable domain in full, completed from reference TRBV7-9 and TRBJ2-6, reads DTGVSQNPRHKITKRGQNVTFRCDPISEHNRLYWYRQTLGQGPEFLTYFQNEAQLEKSRLLSDRFSAERPKGSFSTLEIQRTEQGDSAMYLCASSPRWGSGANVLTFGAGSRLTVL.